A single sample gave rise to the 24 T cell receptor beta chains below, sequenced in a study of T cell repertoires in cytomegalovirus infection. No antigen has been identified for these receptors. A single record per CDR3 protein comes from TCRdb applying MiXCR to the reads. This sample has about 830,000 distinct CDR3 sequences, with around a third found just once. Here the sequenced sample was cultured CD8+ T cells from PBMCs, taken from culture after CMV antigen stimulation. The source of these receptors is a human donor in good health (CMV status not recorded). Some clones in this sample may be carry-over from other donors' samples.

This clonotype has more than one count but fewer than ten. The chain recombines TRBV7-9 with TRBJ2-1, with 9 bases matching TRBD1. CDR3 length: 17 amino acids. In germline, CDR1 is SEHNR, CDR2 FQNEAQ (reference sequence). V lost 5 bases to trimming and J lost 2 bases; unmatched junction nucleotides: 10. The CDR3 sequence is CASSPRDRERTYNEQFF. For the CDR3, the DNA is TGTGCCAGCAGCCCCCGGGACAGGGAACGTACCTACAATGAGCAGTTCTTC.

This sequence joins TRBV4-3 and TRBJ2-5; TRBD2 might be the D (5 bases). Trimming removed 4 bases from V and 1 base from J, with 19 bases in between. The CDR3 spans 17 residues. Looked up from germline, CDR1 is LGHNA and CDR2 is YSLEER. This chain's CDR3 is CASSLAADSIRQETQYF. The CDR3 region has the DNA TGCGCCAGCAGCCTCGCGGCGGACTCGATTCGCCAAGAGACCCAGTACTTC.

This rearrangement joins TRBV7-2 to TRBJ1-2, with a possible D match to TRBD1 (5 bases). Germline loops: CDR1 SGHTA, CDR2 FQGNSA. V was clipped by 5 bases and J by 7 bases, with 11 bases between them. This CDR3 spans 12 amino acids. The CDR3 region has the DNA TGTGCCAGCAGCCGGGGCGCAGGTGGCTACACCTTC. It encodes CASSRGAGGYTF.

The CDR3 DNA sequence: TGTGCCAGCAGCTCGAATAGCGGGGGGCCGAGCTCCTACAATGAGCAGTTCTTC. Its protein is CASSSNSGGPSSYNEQFF. This chain connects TRBV13 to TRBJ2-1; 10 nucleotides line up with TRBD2. Unmatched junction bases numbered 9, after V lost 4 bases and J lost 0 bases. The CDR3 is made up of 18 amino acids. The germline gives CDR1 PRHDT, CDR2 FYEKMQ (reference sequence).

With regard to this clonotype: A read error may produce the germline difference seen at one junction end. CDR3 in amino acids: CVSTTSYGATAGELFF. For the CDR3, the DNA is TGTGTCAGCACCACCTCTTACGGGGCGACGGCCGGGGAGCTGTTTTTT. The chain joins TRBV12-3 or TRBV12-4 to TRBJ2-2; D assignment may be TRBD1 or TRBD2 (5 bases each). This CDR3 is 16 amino acids long.

The rearrangement joins TRBV7-9 to TRBJ1-4; no clear D gene. This CDR3 spans 14 amino acids. Germline loops: CDR1 SEHNR, CDR2 FQNEAQ (reference sequence). Trimming removed 1 base at V and 10 bases at J, with 13 bases between. Written as DNA, the CDR3 is TGTGCCAGCAGCTTAGTCGGTGGCCCTGGAAAACTGTTTTTT. It specifies CASSLVGGPGKLFF.

A remark on this clonotype: Possible read error: a much larger clone is one base away. This sequence joins TRBV7-2 and TRBJ1-1, with D uncertain. The V gene's germline CDR1 is SGHTA and CDR2 FQGNSA. V lost 0 bases and J lost 2, with 10 bases in between. CDR3 length: 15 amino acids. CDR3 DNA sequence: TGTGCCAGCAGCTTAGCAGATTGGGGTAACACTGAAGCTTTCTTT. Translated, it gives CASSLADWGNTEAFF.

The chain combines TRBV4-1 with TRBJ2-1, with D hard to call. V shed 0 bases and J shed 10 bases, with 10 bases lying between them. The CDR3 extends over 13 amino acids. Germline CDR1 is MGHRA and CDR2 is YSYEKL. The CDR3: CASSQENRPEQFF. In nucleotides, the CDR3 is TGCGCCAGCAGCCAAGAGAACCGTCCGGAGCAGTTCTTC.

V is TRBV11-3 and J is TRBJ2-5, with no clear D. Germline CDR1 reads SGHNT; CDR2 reads YENEEA. V lost 5 bases, J lost 5 bases, and 12 bases lay in between. The CDR3 has 13 amino acids. This CDR3 reads CASSGPEWETQYF. The CDR3 DNA is TGTGCCAGCAGCGGCCCTGAGTGGGAGACCCAGTACTTC.

The genes are TRBV2 and TRBJ1-2; 7 bases are a match to TRBD1. This CDR3 is built from 13 residues. V gave up 7 bases and J gave up 3 bases; unmatched junction bases: 5. The germline V gene encodes CDR1 SNHLY and CDR2 FYNNEI. This chain's CDR3 is CASIGGLDYGYTF. The CDR3 DNA follows: TGTGCCAGCATAGGGGGCTTGGACTATGGCTACACCTTC.

This clonotype was seen only a few times. The V and J genes are TRBV10-3 and TRBJ1-5; D not certain. V was cut by 2 bases and J by 1 base, with 18 bases left in between. The CDR3 covers 18 residues. Germline CDR1 reads ENHRY; CDR2 reads SYGVKD. The CDR3: CAISERWWRNRSNQPQHF. In DNA form, the CDR3 reads TGTGCCATCAGTGAGCGGTGGTGGAGGAATCGGAGCAATCAGCCCCAGCATTTT.

The rearrangement uses TRBV28 and TRBJ2-1, with 11 bases aligning to TRBD2. V gave up 3 bases and J gave up 2 bases; unmatched junction bases: 9. The CDR3 is 18 amino acids. CDR1 and CDR2 from the germline V gene are MDHEN and SYDVKM. This CDR3 is CASSFGLAGLKPYNEQFF. The DNA for the CDR3 is TGTGCCAGCAGTTTTGGACTAGCGGGTCTCAAACCCTACAATGAGCAGTTCTTC.

This clonotype was detected only once. This may be a read error: a much more frequent sequence differs by one nucleotide. The chain couples TRBV7-2 to TRBJ1-3; no firm D call. Germline lookup yields CDR1 SGHTA and CDR2 FQGNSA. Trimming left V 2 bases short and J 6 bases short, with 14 bases between. This CDR3 is 15 amino acids long. The CDR3 DNA sequence: TGTGCCAGCAGCTTAAATATGCAGAGGGAAAACACCATATATTTT. Protein sequence: CASSLNMQRENTIYF. Combining the CDR3 with reference TRBV7-2 and TRBJ1-3 gives the whole variable domain GAGVSQSPSNKVTEKGKDVELRCDPISGHTALYWYRQSLGQGLEFLIYFQGNSAPDKSGLPSDRFSAERTGGSVSTLTIQRTQQEDSAVYLCASSLNMQRENTIYFGEGSWLTVV.

The chain is built from TRBV25-1 and TRBJ1-6; tentative D call: TRBD1 (5 bases). CDR1 and CDR2 (germline): MGHDK, SYGVNS. Trimming left V 2 bases short and J 10 bases short, with 12 bases between. The length of the CDR3 is 14 residues. The DNA of the CDR3 is TGTGCCAGCAGTGAAGGGGGTAGTGGATCACCCCTCCACTTT. As protein: CASSEGGSGSPLHF.

V usage is TRBV29-1 and J usage is TRBJ1-1, with D maybe TRBD1 (5 bases). CDR1 and CDR2 from the germline V gene are SQVTM and ANQGSEA. Between the trimmed V and J ends, which lost 6 bases and 1 base, there was a span of 21 bases. The CDR3 length is 16 residues. Written as DNA, the CDR3 is TGCAGCGTATACGACAGTGGCCAGAATGGGAACACTGAAGCTTTCTTT. It encodes CSVYDSGQNGNTEAFF.

A few counts support this clonotype. The gene calls are TRBV6-1 and TRBJ1-5; 9 positions agree with TRBD1. The V segment lost 2 bases and the J segment 0 bases; nucleotides outside the gene matches: 5. Germline V CDR1 and CDR2: MNHNS, SASEGT. The CDR3 runs to 17 residues. The chain's CDR3 is CASSEWDRVSSNQPQHF. The CDR3 nucleotides are TGTGCCAGCAGTGAATGGGACAGGGTTTCTAGCAATCAGCCCCAGCATTTT.

This clonotype came up many times. The chain joins TRBV12-3 or TRBV12-4 to TRBJ2-5; TRBD2 is a possible D gene (6 bases). This CDR3 comprises 14 residues. V lost 0 bases and J 7 bases, leaving 12 bases between the germline ends. CDR3 loop: CASSLAGYGGTQYF. The CDR3 region has the DNA TGTGCCAGCAGTTTAGCTGGCTACGGGGGGACCCAGTACTTC.

The chain links TRBV19 to TRBJ1-1, with D uncertain. Trimming shortened V by 7 bases and J by 4 bases, and 10 bases separated the two germline ends. There are 12 residues in the CDR3. Per germline, CDR1 LNHDA and CDR2 SQIVND (reference sequence). CDR3 nucleotide sequence: TGTGCCAGTATCGGCATGGTCACTGAAGCTTTCTTT. It encodes CASIGMVTEAFF.

This clonotype was seen a handful of times. The V and J genes are TRBV6-5 and TRBJ2-2, with 8 bases that match TRBD1. Germline trimming cut 0 bases from V and 0 bases from J; bases unmatched to any gene: 9. This CDR3 is built from 19 residues. Germline V gives CDR1 MNHEY, CDR2 SVGAGI. The CDR3 sequence: CASSYSTQGGTPNTGELFF. The CDR3, as DNA: TGTGCCAGCAGTTACTCGACACAGGGGGGAACGCCGAACACCGGGGAGCTGTTTTTT.

This clonotype has more than one count but fewer than ten. The chain recombines TRBV7-9 with TRBJ2-7, with D uncertain. The V end was cut by 5 bases, the J end by 3 bases, with 11 bases between. Germline assignment: CDR1 SEHNR and CDR2 FQNEAQ (reference sequence). This CDR3 comprises 13 residues. CDR3 nucleotides: TGTGCCAGCAGCGTAGGCCGCTTCTACGAGCAGTACTTC. This encodes CASSVGRFYEQYF.

The sample holds a few counts of this clonotype. The V and J genes are TRBV7-9 and TRBJ2-2; 10 nucleotides match TRBD1. The CDR3 is made up of 18 amino acids. CDR1 and CDR2 from the germline V gene are SEHNR and FQNEAQ (reference sequence). After removal of 4 bases from V and 1 base from J, the junction contained 9 bases not matched to a gene. CDR3 sequence (DNA): TGTGCCAGCAGCTCGAGAGGGCGGACAGGGGGGAACACCGGGGAGCTGTTTTTT. Its translation is CASSSRGRTGGNTGELFF. The full variable domain, in which reference TRBV7-9 and TRBJ2-2 provide the parts outside the CDR3, is DTGVSQNPRHKITKRGQNVTFRCDPISEHNRLYWYRQTLGQGPEFLTYFQNEAQLEKSRLLSDRFSAERPKGSFSTLEIQRTEQGDSAMYLCASSSRGRTGGNTGELFFGEGSRLTVL.

The chain combines TRBV6-2 or TRBV6-3 with TRBJ1-5; no firm D call. The germline V gene encodes CDR1 MNHEY and CDR2 SVGEGT. CDR3 length equals 15 residues. Trimming left V 6 bases short and J 4 bases short, with 16 bases between. Here the CDR3 reads CASSPGGGLNQPQHF. Here the CDR3 DNA reads TGTGCCAGCAGCCCCGGAGGAGGGCTGAATCAGCCCCAGCATTTT.

CDR3 sequence: CASSLGRYYTEAFF. As DNA, the CDR3 is TGTGCCAGCAGCTTAGGACGGTACTACACTGAAGCTTTCTTT. This sequence joins TRBV7-9 and TRBJ1-1; no clear D. V was trimmed by 1 base and J by 3 bases, leaving 9 bases between them. Germline V gene lookup returns CDR1 SEHNR and CDR2 FQNEAQ (reference sequence). The CDR3 runs to 14 residues.

This clonotype was counted between two and nine times. The chain couples TRBV3-1 to TRBJ2-1, with D uncertain. With 1 base removed from V and 12 bases from J, the gap between germline ends came to 19 bases. This CDR3 has 15 amino acids. Germline CDR1 is LGHDT and CDR2 is YNNKEL (reference sequence). This CDR3 reads CASSQGKRYPGGQFF. The CDR3 DNA reads TGTGCCAGCAGCCAAGGAAAACGCTACCCCGGTGGGCAGTTCTTC.